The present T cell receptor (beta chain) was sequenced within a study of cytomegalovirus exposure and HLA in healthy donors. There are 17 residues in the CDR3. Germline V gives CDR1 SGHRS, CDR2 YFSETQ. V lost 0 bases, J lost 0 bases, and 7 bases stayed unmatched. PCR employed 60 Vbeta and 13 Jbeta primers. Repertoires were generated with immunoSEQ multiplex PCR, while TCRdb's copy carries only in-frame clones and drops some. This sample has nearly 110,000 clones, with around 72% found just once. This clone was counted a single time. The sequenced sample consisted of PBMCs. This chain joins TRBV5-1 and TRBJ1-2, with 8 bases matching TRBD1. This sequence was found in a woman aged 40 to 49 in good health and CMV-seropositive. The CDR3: CASSLVGRGRANYGYTF. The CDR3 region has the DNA TGCGCCAGCAGCTTGGTAGGCAGGGGGCGAGCTAACTATGGCTACACCTTC.